These 8 T cell receptor beta chains share one sample of origin, sequenced in a study of memory CD8 T cells in hepatitis C reinfection. Specified time point: pre-reinfection, 55 to 20 weeks before reinfection detection. Sorted cells were sequenced directly ex vivo without any in vitro expansion. TCRdb's copy holds only in-frame clones and misses some; the assay was immunoSEQ multiplex PCR. The table records over 50,000 clones, roughly 86% of them present only once. Input material: naive CD8+ T cells sorted from blood. The receptors were gathered from a man in his late teens or twenties with hepatitis C virus infection.

The chain combines TRBV2 with TRBJ2-5, with 14 bases fitting TRBD2. V was pared by 5 bases and J by 4 bases, with 9 bases of the junction left unmatched. The CDR3 spans 17 residues. The germline V gene has CDR1 SNHLY and CDR2 FYNNEI. CDR3 bases: TGTGCCAGCAGTAGATCACCGGGACTAGCGGGAGCAGAGACCCAGTACTTC. Amino acid sequence: CASSRSPGLAGAETQYF.

This clone was counted between two and nine times. The chain employs TRBV6-4 and TRBJ2-1, with a tentative D call TRBD1 (6 bases). Trimming cost V 4 bases and J 8 bases, with 9 bases left between them. The V gene's germline CDR1 is MRHNA and CDR2 SNTAGT. The length of the CDR3 is 12 residues. The DNA of the CDR3 is TGTGCCAGCAGTGGGGACAACGATGAGCAGTTCTTC. Amino acid sequence: CASSGDNDEQFF.

This chain joins TRBV11-2 and TRBJ2-3; a possible D gene is TRBD1 (5 bases). Trimming took 3 bases from V and 4 from J, leaving 8 bases between them. The length of the CDR3 is 13 residues. Germline-derived CDR1 and CDR2 are SGHAT and FQNNGV. CDR3 sequence: CASSFDSPDTQYF. In nucleotides, the CDR3 is TGTGCCAGCAGCTTTGACAGTCCAGATACGCAGTATTTT.

The gene calls are TRBV19 and TRBJ1-4; 9 bases are a match to TRBD1. The CDR3 length is 15 residues. Germline CDR1 and CDR2: LNHDA and SQIVND (reference sequence). V gave up 1 base and J gave up 5 bases; unmatched junction bases: 2. CDR3 sequence (DNA): TGTGCCAGTAGTATAGTTGGGACAGGGAATGAAAAACTGTTTTTT. Translation gives CASSIVGTGNEKLFF.

This chain links TRBV5-1 with TRBJ2-5; 8 bases map to TRBD2. The germline gives CDR1 SGHRS, CDR2 YFSETQ. The CDR3 runs 15 residues. The V gene end was trimmed by 4 bases and the J gene end by 3 bases; junction bases not matched to a gene: 8. In nucleotides, the CDR3 is TGCGCCAGCAGCCCAGGACTAGCTGGCAAAGAGACCCAGTACTTC. Its protein is CASSPGLAGKETQYF.

This clone was recorded only once. This chain connects TRBV27 to TRBJ2-1; D is unclear. There are 13 residues in the CDR3. Trimming stripped 0 bases from V and 8 bases from J, with 8 bases between. Germline-derived CDR1 and CDR2 are MNHEY and SMNVEV (reference sequence). CDR3 loop: CASSLSASHEQFF. The CDR3 DNA follows: TGTGCCAGCAGTTTATCAGCGTCCCATGAGCAGTTCTTC.

The V call is TRBV7-9, the J call TRBJ2-1; 8 bases fit TRBD1. This CDR3 contains 14 residues. V lost 6 bases to trimming and J lost 4 bases; unmatched junction nucleotides: 5. Germline assignment: CDR1 SEHNR and CDR2 FQNEAQ (reference sequence). The CDR3 region has the DNA TGTGCCAGCAGTCCTCGACAGGGGTACAATGAGCAGTTCTTC. It specifies CASSPRQGYNEQFF.

Concerning this clone: The junction and the germline gene differ at one end; a read error may be behind it. This chain connects TRBV28 to TRBJ2-1; 10 bases map to TRBD2. This CDR3 is built from 15 residues. CDR1 and CDR2 (germline): MDHEN, SYDVKM. The CDR3 reads CAGSLRTSGYNEQFF. CDR3 sequence (DNA): TGTGCCGGCAGTTTACGGACTAGCGGCTACAATGAGCAGTTCTTC.